This TCR beta chain was obtained from a study of cytomegalovirus exposure and HLA in healthy donors. The donors were members of the validation cohort comprising over 100 subjects, separate from the roughly 640-subject first cohort. Study results and limitations: The classifier reportedly diagnosed cytomegalovirus status with high specificity and sensitivity. Some TCR beta chains (roughly 160 of them) were listed as cytomegalovirus-associated.

Generated by immunoSEQ multiplex PCR, the TCRdb table keeps only in-frame clones and is missing some. This table holds hundreds of thousands of clones, approximately 84% found once. Notes on this clone: Antigen unknown.

This CDR3 comprises 14 residues. With 10 bases clipped from V and 2 bases from J, the junction kept 11 bases outside the gene matches. Germline CDR1 MNHNS, CDR2 SASEGT. Sequenced sample: PBMCs. V usage is TRBV6-1 and J usage is TRBJ2-7; 7 bases line up with TRBD1. This receptor was taken from a young man in good health and CMV-seropositive. The CDR3 protein is CATIGTGTAYEQYF. CDR3 DNA: TGTGCCACCATAGGAACCGGGACAGCCTACGAGCAGTACTTC.